The 21 T cell receptor beta chains in this list originate from one sample, sequenced in a study of shared clonotypes between healthy human individuals. Assay used: immunoSEQ multiplex PCR; TCRdb lists only in-frame clones, some missing. The table has 2 million to 2.5 million clones, just over 90% seen once. Material for sequencing was naive CD4+ T cells from PBMCs. The subset here: CD45RA+ positively selected. The receptor set was obtained from a young man in good health. Some clones in this sample may be carry-over from other donors' samples.

In the case of this clone: This sample includes further DNA sequences coding for the same CDR3. The V call is TRBV5-4, the J call TRBJ2-3; a possible D gene is TRBD1 (6 bases). CDR3 length: 14 residues. The V gene's germline CDR1 is SGHNT and CDR2 YYREEE (reference sequence). Trimming removed 2 bases at V and 3 bases at J, with 10 bases between. The CDR3 DNA follows: TGTGCCAGCAGCTTTGGGGGCTCGACAGATACGCAGTATTTT. Translated, it gives CASSFGGSTDTQYF. The full variable domain, its missing parts supplied by reference TRBV5-4 and TRBJ2-3, is ETGVTQSPTHLIKTRGQQVTLRCSSQSGHNTVSWYQQALGQGPQFIFQYYREEENGRGNFPPRFSGLQFPNYSSELNVNALELDDSALYLCASSFGGSTDTQYFGPGTRLTVL.

The V gene is TRBV7-2, the J gene TRBJ1-3; TRBD1 might be the D (6 bases). Germline CDR1 and CDR2: SGHTA and FQGNSA. CDR3 size: 16 residues. V was clipped by 1 base and J by 4 bases, with 14 bases between them. The CDR3 here is CASSLGGLSVGNTIYF. The CDR3 DNA follows: TGTGCCAGCAGCTTAGGGGGGCTTTCCGTCGGAAACACCATATATTTT.

The chain recombines TRBV29-1 with TRBJ2-1; tentatively, D is TRBD1 (6 bases). Germline V gene lookup returns CDR1 SQVTM and CDR2 ANQGSEA. V was pared by 5 bases and J by 6 bases, with 17 bases between. CDR3 length: 14 amino acids. The CDR3 nucleotides are TGCAGCGTTTTGGACTGGGAGACAGGCAATGAGCAGTTCTTC. Translated: CSVLDWETGNEQFF.

CDR3 in DNA: TGTGCCAGCAGTTCGACAGGGTTTAACTATGGCTACACCTTC. Its translation: CASSSTGFNYGYTF. The chain couples TRBV28 to TRBJ1-2; 7 bases match TRBD1. The junction had 3 bases not matched to a gene; V was cut back by 4 bases and J by 1 base. The length of the CDR3 is 14 residues. Germline V gives CDR1 MDHEN, CDR2 SYDVKM.

The rearrangement uses TRBV5-1 and TRBJ2-5, with a possible D match to TRBD2 (5 bases). Trimming pared 0 bases from V and 2 bases from J, leaving 14 bases between. Germline loops: CDR1 SGHRS, CDR2 YFSETQ. This CDR3 comprises 16 residues. The CDR3 is CASSLAPGLEQETQYF. CDR3 DNA sequence: TGCGCCAGCAGCTTGGCTCCGGGATTAGAACAAGAGACCCAGTACTTC.

The rearrangement links TRBV2 to TRBJ1-3; D gene ambiguous. CDR1 and CDR2 from the germline V gene are SNHLY and FYNNEI. The CDR3 has 13 amino acids. Trimming removed 5 bases at V and 0 bases at J, with 5 bases between. The CDR3 DNA reads as TGTGCCAGCAGTACAGACTCTGGAAACACCATATATTTT. This translates into CASSTDSGNTIYF.

This chain joins TRBV7-9 and TRBJ2-5, with D possibly being TRBD1 (6 bases). Germline V gives CDR1 SEHNR, CDR2 FQNEAQ (reference sequence). The CDR3 is made up of 15 amino acids. The V gene lost 0 bases and the J gene lost 7 bases, with 15 bases spanning the gap. The CDR3: CASSLAKGQGSTQYF. The CDR3 DNA sequence: TGTGCCAGCAGCTTAGCGAAGGGTCAGGGGTCGACCCAGTACTTC.

The chain combines TRBV15 with TRBJ1-4, with 9 nucleotides matching TRBD1. CDR3 length: 17 amino acids. CDR1 is LNHNV and CDR2 is YYDKDF in the germline V gene (reference sequence). The V and J ends lost 4 bases and 7 bases, in that order; junction bases with no gene match: 13. Here the CDR3 reads CATSKTGTGTGGEKLFF. In DNA form, the CDR3 reads TGTGCCACCAGCAAGACCGGGACAGGGACCGGGGGTGAAAAACTGTTTTTT.

The gene calls are TRBV4-1 and TRBJ1-1, with D possibly TRBD1 on 5 matching bases. There are 17 residues in the CDR3. Germline values: CDR1 MGHRA, CDR2 YSYEKL. The V and J ends lost 0 bases and 4 bases respectively, with 18 bases between them. CDR3 sequence: CASSQDIRTFRATEAFF. CDR3 in DNA: TGCGCCAGCAGCCAAGATATACGGACATTTCGGGCCACTGAAGCTTTCTTT.

This chain joins TRBV27 and TRBJ2-1; TRBD1 agrees at 8 bases. Trimming cost V 5 bases and J 3 bases; bases outside gene matches: 3. The CDR3 covers 14 residues. Germline-derived CDR1 and CDR2 are MNHEY and SMNVEV (reference sequence). The CDR3 region has the DNA TGTGCCAGCAGTAGACAGGGGAACTACAATGAGCAGTTCTTC. The encoded protein is CASSRQGNYNEQFF.

A note on this clone: Sequence at one end of the junction differs from germline and may be a read error. The rearrangement uses TRBV7-2 and TRBJ1-1; D is undetermined. The CDR3 spans 15 residues. Germline V lookup: CDR1 SGHTA, CDR2 FQGNSA. The CDR3 region has the DNA TGTGCCAGCAGTATACCAGGCCGACTGAACACTGAAGCTTCCTTT. It is translated as CASSIPGRLNTEASF.

This clone has more than one count but fewer than ten. CDR3 region: CASSRQGYQPQHF. CDR3 nucleotide sequence: TGTGCCAGCAGCCGACAGGGGTATCAGCCCCAGCATTTT. The rearrangement links TRBV2 to TRBJ1-5, with 8 nucleotides matching TRBD1. Trimming cost V 6 bases and J 5 bases; bases outside gene matches: 3. Germline V CDR1 and CDR2: SNHLY, FYNNEI. This CDR3 region has 13 residues.

This chain connects TRBV21-1 to TRBJ2-1; TRBD2, the D gene given by the table, was not confirmed from the DNA. TRBV21-1 is classified as a pseudogene. The CDR3 has 15 amino acids. The CDR3 nucleotides read TGTGTCGGTCTGGAGGCAATAGCAGATTACAATGAGCAGTTCTTC. Its protein product is CVGLEAIADYNEQFF.

The chain couples TRBV7-8 to TRBJ1-2, with D tentatively TRBD1 (5 bases). V gave up 5 bases and J gave up 0 bases, with 13 bases separating them. The CDR3 has 15 residues. CDR1 is SGHVS and CDR2 is FQNEAQ in the germline V gene. The CDR3 DNA reads TGTGCCAGCAGCCCAAGGGACCCGGCTAACTATGGCTACACCTTC. Translating gives CASSPRDPANYGYTF.

This rearrangement joins TRBV28 to TRBJ1-1; 9 nucleotides agree with TRBD1. The germline V gene encodes CDR1 MDHEN and CDR2 SYDVKM. CDR3 length equals 15 residues. V shed 5 bases, J shed 4 bases, and the junction held 8 bases outside the gene matches. In nucleotides, the CDR3 is TGTGCCAGCAGTCCTACCGGGACAGGGCGCACTGAAGCTTTCTTT. Protein sequence: CASSPTGTGRTEAFF.

The CDR3 here is CASSLPGQGYNEQFF. Here the CDR3 DNA reads TGTGCCAGCAGTCTACCGGGACAGGGTTACAATGAGCAGTTCTTC. The chain uses TRBV6-5 and TRBJ2-1; 9 bases match TRBD1. The junction had 6 bases not matched to a gene; V was cut back by 5 bases and J by 4 bases. CDR3 length: 15 residues. Germline V CDR1 and CDR2: MNHEY, SVGAGI.

This chain connects TRBV19 to TRBJ1-1; no definite D call. V lost 1 base and J 8 bases, leaving 8 bases between the germline ends. This CDR3 has 12 amino acids. Germline V gene lookup returns CDR1 LNHDA and CDR2 SQIVND (reference sequence). CDR3 loop: CASSIGRGEAFF. Written as DNA, the CDR3 is TGTGCCAGTAGTATAGGGCGGGGAGAAGCTTTCTTT.

The V and J genes are TRBV6-6 and TRBJ2-7, with D hard to call. Trimming removed 8 bases at V and 3 bases at J, with 8 bases between. The CDR3 sequence is 11 residues long. Germline V gene data show CDR1 as MNHNY and CDR2 as SVGAGI (reference sequence). The CDR3 DNA sequence: TGTGCCAGCGCCTCAAACTACGAGCAGTACTTC. Protein product: CASASNYEQYF.

V and J are TRBV10-1 and TRBJ2-3, with 7 bases lining up with TRBD2. Germline loops: CDR1 WNHNN, CDR2 SYGVQD (reference sequence). V shed 0 bases, J shed 2 bases, and the junction held 11 bases outside the gene matches. CDR3 size: 18 residues. CDR3 nucleotides: TGCGCCAGCAGTGAGTCGGCGGGAGCTCAAGGGATCACAGATACGCAGTATTTT. It specifies CASSESAGAQGITDTQYF.

J is TRBJ2-7 and V is TRBV4-1; D perhaps matches TRBD2 (6 bases). Germline V gene lookup returns CDR1 MGHRA and CDR2 YSYEKL. The CDR3 is made up of 16 amino acids. V was cut by 1 base and J by 4 bases, with 17 bases left in between. The CDR3, as DNA: TGCGCCAGCAGCCAAGGGTTGGGACGAGGACTATACGAGCAGTACTTC. Protein product: CASSQGLGRGLYEQYF.

The chain has TRBV20-1 and TRBJ1-1; no reliable D call. V shed 4 bases and J shed 5 bases, with 5 bases lying between them. The CDR3 runs to 10 residues. Germline CDR1 reads DFQATT; CDR2 reads SNEGSKA (reference sequence). The CDR3 DNA reads TGCAGTGCTAAGAGGACTGAAGCTTTCTTT. Translated: CSAKRTEAFF.